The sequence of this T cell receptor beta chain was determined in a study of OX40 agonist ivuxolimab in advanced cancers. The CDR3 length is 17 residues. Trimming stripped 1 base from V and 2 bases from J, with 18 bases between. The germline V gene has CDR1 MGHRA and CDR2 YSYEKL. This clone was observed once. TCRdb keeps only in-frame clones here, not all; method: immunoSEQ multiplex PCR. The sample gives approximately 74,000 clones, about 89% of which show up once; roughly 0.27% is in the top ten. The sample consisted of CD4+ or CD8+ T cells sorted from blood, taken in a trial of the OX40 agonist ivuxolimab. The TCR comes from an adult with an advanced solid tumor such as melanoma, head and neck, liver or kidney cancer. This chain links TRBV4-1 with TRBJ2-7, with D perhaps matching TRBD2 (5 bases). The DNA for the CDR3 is TGCGCCAGCAGCCAAGCCGGCGGGCCTCAACCCGCCTACGAGCAGTACTTC. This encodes CASSQAGGPQPAYEQYF.